The sequence of this T cell receptor (beta chain) was determined in a study of metastatic and nonmetastatic thyroid tumors. After removal of 4 bases from V and 4 bases from J, the junction contained 10 bases not matched to a gene. This CDR3 contains 17 residues. Per the germline V gene, CDR1 is MNHEY and CDR2 is SMNVEV (reference sequence). Every patient was untreated before thyroid surgery. TCRdb re-called the PCR reads with MiXCR. The data contain 91,000 or so clones, roughly 13% of them singletons. The receptor was derived from a female donor with papillary thyroid cancer or a benign thyroid nodule (not recorded which). Some clones in this sample may be carry-over from other donors' samples. The sequenced sample was blood. The chain carries TRBV27 and TRBJ2-1; TRBD2 matches at 10 bases. The CDR3 region has the DNA TGTGCCAGCAGTTCACCACGACTAGCGGGCTGGTACAATGAGCAGTTCTTC. This translates into CASSSPRLAGWYNEQFF.